This is a list of T cell receptor beta chains from one sample in a study of blood T cell repertoires in COVID-19. Profiling relied on immunoSEQ multiplex PCR, and the TCRdb table lists in-frame clones only, not all of them. The sample yields approximately 220,000 clones, more than 75% seen once. The specimen was peripheral blood. These receptors were collected from a middle-aged man who had recovered from COVID-19. CDR3s include the opening cysteine and the closing phenylalanine or tryptophan. The D gene is left open where the match is weak.

v_gene	len	d_gene	j_gene	CDR3aa
TRBV28	20	TRBD2	TRBJ2-1	CASSSSLGLAAVVVYNEQFF
TRBV28	14	TRBD2	TRBJ2-7	CASSLFAGEGREYF
TRBV6-2/TRBV6-3	15	TRBD2	TRBJ2-7	CASSYGLAGINEQYF
TRBV4-2	16	TRBD1	TRBJ2-1	CASSQHTTGGYNEQFF
TRBV30	13	NA	TRBJ2-1	CAWMAGRYNEQFF
TRBV27	16	TRBD2	TRBJ2-7	CASNFLAGGRLEQQYF
TRBV28	14	TRBD1	TRBJ1-3	CASTKQGKGNTIYF
TRBV3-1/TRBV3-2	13	NA	TRBJ2-5	CASSQVGGQTIDF
TRBV11-2	15	TRBD1	TRBJ2-7	CASSFRGQVTYEQYF
TRBV4-1	18	TRBD2	TRBJ2-3	CASSNRGPSRGSTDTQYF
TRBV29-1	13	TRBD1	TRBJ1-1	CSAQTGGTTEAFF
TRBV5-6	14	NA	TRBJ2-1	CASSLYSGENEQFF
TRBV28	12	NA	TRBJ1-2	CASSSLSRGYTF
TRBV5-1	14	NA	TRBJ2-3	CASSPGLPTDTQYF
TRBV27	15	TRBD1	TRBJ1-2	CASSLGQQLGYGYTF
TRBV7-8	15	NA	TRBJ2-7	CASSLGQGPSYEQYF
TRBV29-1	13	TRBD1	TRBJ1-2	CSVDRGRPYGYTF
TRBV7-9	14	NA	TRBJ2-1	CASSLSGSHNEQFF
TRBV6-5	15	TRBD2	TRBJ2-7	CASSYLAGGGYEQYF
TRBV27	13	NA	TRBJ2-5	CASSSFGGRAQYF
TRBV7-2	15	TRBD1	TRBJ2-7	CASSSPGTGGGEQYF
TRBV28	12	NA	TRBJ2-7	CASSWTSYEQYF
TRBV2	14	NA	TRBJ1-2	CASSEMEGPYGYTF
TRBV6-1	16	NA	TRBJ1-4	CASSGFRQLTNEKLFF
TRBV6-5	16	TRBD2	TRBJ2-7	CASSYSFTSGKDEQYF
TRBV29-1	14	NA	TRBJ2-1	CSVDGAPSYNEQFF
TRBV12-3/TRBV12-4	12	TRBD1	TRBJ1-1	CASSRGQAEAFF
TRBV30	12	NA	TRBJ1-5	CACARGNQPQHF
TRBV5-1	17	TRBD1	TRBJ2-5	CASSLPGQGAMGETQYF
TRBV28	16	TRBD1	TRBJ2-7	CASSSPRTGGSYEQYF
TRBV6-1	16	TRBD1	TRBJ1-2	CASSVRAGGYNYGYTF
TRBV19	16	TRBD1	TRBJ2-1	CASSTYRGLTYNEQFF
TRBV11-2	16	NA	TRBJ2-7	CASSLVGRGYSYEQYF
TRBV18	14	NA	TRBJ1-1	CASSPPGVNTEAFF
TRBV30	15	NA	TRBJ1-4	CAWSLESATNEKLFF
TRBV21-1	16	NA	TRBJ2-1	CASLFRTGGFRNEQFF
TRBV6-5	15	TRBD1	TRBJ1-5	CASSAGTGRVQPQHF